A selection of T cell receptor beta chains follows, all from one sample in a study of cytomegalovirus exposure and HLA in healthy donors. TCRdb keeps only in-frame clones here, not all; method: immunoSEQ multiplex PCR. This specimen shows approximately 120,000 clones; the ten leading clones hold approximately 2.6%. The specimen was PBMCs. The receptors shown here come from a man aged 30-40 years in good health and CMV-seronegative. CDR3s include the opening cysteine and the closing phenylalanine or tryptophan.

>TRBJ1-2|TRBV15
CATSRDTTAFNYGYTF
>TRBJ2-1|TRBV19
CASSLRGWNEQFF
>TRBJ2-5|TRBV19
CASGGGVGEIQYF
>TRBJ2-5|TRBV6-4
CASSLQGPPDWPQYF
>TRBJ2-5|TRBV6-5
CASSPTGTWEETQYF
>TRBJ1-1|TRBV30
CASLHLTNTEAFF
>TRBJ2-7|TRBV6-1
CASSETGLAPNYEQYF
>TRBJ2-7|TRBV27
CASSLSGVSYEQYF
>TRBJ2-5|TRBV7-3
CASSATGAEETQYF
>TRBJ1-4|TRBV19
CASSIGDRVEKLFF
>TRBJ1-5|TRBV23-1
CASSQSGQVNQPQHF
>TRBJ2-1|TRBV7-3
CASSLTSGRGNEQFF
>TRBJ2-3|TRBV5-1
CASSAAGSGDTQYF
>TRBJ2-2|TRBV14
CASSHQPTSGSRDTGELFF
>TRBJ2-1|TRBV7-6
CASSLYGRAGNEQFF
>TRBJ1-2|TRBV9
CASSAGQPWDGYTF
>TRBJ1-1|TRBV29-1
CSVGRVMNTEAFF
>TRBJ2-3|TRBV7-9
CASSLTSGTDTQYF
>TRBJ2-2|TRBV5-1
CASSLGQGRAGELFF
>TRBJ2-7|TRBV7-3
CASSPGLAVTYEQYF
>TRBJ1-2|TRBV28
CASSFQANYGYTF